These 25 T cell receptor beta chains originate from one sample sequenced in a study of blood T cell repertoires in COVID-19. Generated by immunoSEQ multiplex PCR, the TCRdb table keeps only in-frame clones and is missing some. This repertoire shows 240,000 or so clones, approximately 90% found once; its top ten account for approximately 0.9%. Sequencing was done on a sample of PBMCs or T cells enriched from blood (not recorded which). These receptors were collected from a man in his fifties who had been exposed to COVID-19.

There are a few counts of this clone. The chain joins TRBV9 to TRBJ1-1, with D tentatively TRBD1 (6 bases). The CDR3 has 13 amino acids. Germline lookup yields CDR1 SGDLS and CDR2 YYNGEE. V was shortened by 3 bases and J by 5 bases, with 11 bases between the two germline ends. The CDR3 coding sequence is TGTGCCAGCAGCGAATACAGGGCAACTGAAGCTTTCTTT. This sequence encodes CASSEYRATEAFF. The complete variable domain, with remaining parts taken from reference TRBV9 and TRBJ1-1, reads DSGVTQTPKHLITATGQRVTLRCSPRSGDLSVYWYQQSLDQGLQFLIQYYNGEERAKGNILERFSAQQFPDLHSELNLSSLELGDSALYFCASSEYRATEAFFGQGTRLTVV.

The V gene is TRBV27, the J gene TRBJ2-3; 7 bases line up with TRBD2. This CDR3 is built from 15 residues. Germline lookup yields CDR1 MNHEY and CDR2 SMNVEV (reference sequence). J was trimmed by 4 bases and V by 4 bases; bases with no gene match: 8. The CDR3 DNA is TGTGCCAGCAGTTCTGGGAGGGCCTCGGCAGATACGCAGTATTTT. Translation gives CASSSGRASADTQYF.

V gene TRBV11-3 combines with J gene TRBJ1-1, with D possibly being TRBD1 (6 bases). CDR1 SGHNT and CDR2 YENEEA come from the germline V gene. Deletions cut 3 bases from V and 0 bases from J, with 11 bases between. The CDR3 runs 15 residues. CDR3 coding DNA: TGTGCCAGCAGCTTCCGGGGGGACATGAACACTGAAGCTTTCTTT. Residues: CASSFRGDMNTEAFF. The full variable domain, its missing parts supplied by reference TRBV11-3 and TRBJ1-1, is EAGVVQSPRYKIIEKKQPVAFWCNPISGHNTLYWYLQNLGQGPELLIRYENEEAVDDSQLPKDRFSAERLKGVDSTLKIQPAELGDSAVYLCASSFRGDMNTEAFFGQGTRLTVV.

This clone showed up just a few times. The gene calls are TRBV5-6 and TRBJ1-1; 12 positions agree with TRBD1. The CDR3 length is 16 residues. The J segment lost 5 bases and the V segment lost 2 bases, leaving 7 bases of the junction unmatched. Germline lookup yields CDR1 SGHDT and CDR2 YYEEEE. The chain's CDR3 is CASSLPGQGARTEAFF. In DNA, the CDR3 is TGTGCCAGCAGCTTACCGGGACAGGGGGCCCGGACTGAAGCTTTCTTT.

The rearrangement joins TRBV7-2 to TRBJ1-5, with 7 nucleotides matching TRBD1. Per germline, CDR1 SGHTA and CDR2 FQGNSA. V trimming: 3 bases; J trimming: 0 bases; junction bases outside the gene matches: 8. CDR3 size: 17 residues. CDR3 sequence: CASSLAYRGYSNQPQHF. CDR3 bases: TGTGCCAGCAGCTTGGCCTACAGGGGTTATAGCAATCAGCCCCAGCATTTT.

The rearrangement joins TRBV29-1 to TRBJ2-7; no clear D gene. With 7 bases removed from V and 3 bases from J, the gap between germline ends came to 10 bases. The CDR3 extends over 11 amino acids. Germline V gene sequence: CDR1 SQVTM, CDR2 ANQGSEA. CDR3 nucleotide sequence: TGCAGCGCCGGAGAAAACTACGAGCAGTACGTC. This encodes CSAGENYEQYV.

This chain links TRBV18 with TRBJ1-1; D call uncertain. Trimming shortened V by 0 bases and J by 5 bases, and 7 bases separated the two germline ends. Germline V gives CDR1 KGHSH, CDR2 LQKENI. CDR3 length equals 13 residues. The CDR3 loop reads CASSPPEGTEAFF. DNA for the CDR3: TGTGCCAGCTCACCACCGGAGGGAACTGAAGCTTTCTTT.

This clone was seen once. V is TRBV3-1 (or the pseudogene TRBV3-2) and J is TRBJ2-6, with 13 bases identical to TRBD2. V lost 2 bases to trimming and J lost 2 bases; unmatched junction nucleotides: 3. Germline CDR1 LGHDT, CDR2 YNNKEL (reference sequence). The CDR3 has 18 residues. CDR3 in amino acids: CASSQLLAGGPGANVLTF. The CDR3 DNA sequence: TGTGCCAGCAGCCAACTACTAGCGGGGGGGCCTGGGGCCAACGTCCTGACTTTC.

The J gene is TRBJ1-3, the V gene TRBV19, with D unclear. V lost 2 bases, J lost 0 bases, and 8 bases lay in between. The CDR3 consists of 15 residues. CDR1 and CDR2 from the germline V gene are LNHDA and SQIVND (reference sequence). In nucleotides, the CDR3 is TGTGCCAGTAGTATAAGACACCTCTCTGGAAACACCATATATTTT. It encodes CASSIRHLSGNTIYF.

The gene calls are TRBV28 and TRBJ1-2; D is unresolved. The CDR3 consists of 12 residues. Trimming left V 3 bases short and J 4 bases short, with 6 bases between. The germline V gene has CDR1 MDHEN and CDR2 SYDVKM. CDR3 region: CASSLGVYGYTF. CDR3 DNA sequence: TGTGCCAGCAGTTTGGGAGTCTATGGCTACACCTTC.

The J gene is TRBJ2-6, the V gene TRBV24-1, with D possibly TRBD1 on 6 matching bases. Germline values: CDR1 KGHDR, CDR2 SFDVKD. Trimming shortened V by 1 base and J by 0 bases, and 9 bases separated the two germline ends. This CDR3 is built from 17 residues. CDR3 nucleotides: TGTGCCACCAGTGATTTTGACAGGAACTCTGGGGCCAACGTCCTGACTTTC. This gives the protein CATSDFDRNSGANVLTF.

This chain's CDR3 is CAWSVSRNTIYF. As DNA, the CDR3 is TGTGCCTGGAGTGTAAGCCGGAACACCATATATTTT. The rearrangement uses TRBV30 and TRBJ1-3; D not resolved. The CDR3 covers 12 residues. Looked up from germline, CDR1 is GTSNPN and CDR2 is SVGIG (reference sequence). Trimming cost V 0 bases and J 7 bases, with 7 bases left between them.

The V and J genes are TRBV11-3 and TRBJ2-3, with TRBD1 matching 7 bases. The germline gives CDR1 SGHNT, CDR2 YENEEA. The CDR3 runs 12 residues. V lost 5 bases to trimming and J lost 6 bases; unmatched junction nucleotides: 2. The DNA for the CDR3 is TGTGCCAGCAGCCCGACAGGGGATACGCAGTATTTT. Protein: CASSPTGDTQYF.

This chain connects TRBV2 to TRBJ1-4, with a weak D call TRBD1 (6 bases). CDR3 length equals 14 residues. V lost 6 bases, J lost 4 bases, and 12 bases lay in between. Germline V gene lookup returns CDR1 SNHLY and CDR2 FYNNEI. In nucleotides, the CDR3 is TGTGCCAGCAGCTGGGGGCAGGGTAATGAAAAACTGTTTTTT. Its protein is CASSWGQGNEKLFF.

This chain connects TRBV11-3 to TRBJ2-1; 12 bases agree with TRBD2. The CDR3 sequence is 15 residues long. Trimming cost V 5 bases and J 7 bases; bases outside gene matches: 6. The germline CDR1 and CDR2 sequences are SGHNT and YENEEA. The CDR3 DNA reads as TGTGCCAGCAGCCAACTAGCGGGAGGTGGGAATGAGCAGTTCTTC. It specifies CASSQLAGGGNEQFF.

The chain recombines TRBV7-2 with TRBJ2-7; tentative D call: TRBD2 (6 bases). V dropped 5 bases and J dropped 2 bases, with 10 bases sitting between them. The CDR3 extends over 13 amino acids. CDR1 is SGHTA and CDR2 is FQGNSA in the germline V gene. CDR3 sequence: CASSNGGTYEQYF. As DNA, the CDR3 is TGTGCCAGCAGCAACGGGGGAACCTACGAGCAGTACTTC.

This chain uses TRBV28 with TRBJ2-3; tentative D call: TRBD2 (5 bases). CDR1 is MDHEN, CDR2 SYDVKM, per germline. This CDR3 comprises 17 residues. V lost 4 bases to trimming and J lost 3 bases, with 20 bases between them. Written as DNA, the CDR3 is TGTGCCAGCAGTTCCCGCCGCGGGCCGTCTTGGACAGATACGCAGTATTTT. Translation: CASSSRRGPSWTDTQYF.

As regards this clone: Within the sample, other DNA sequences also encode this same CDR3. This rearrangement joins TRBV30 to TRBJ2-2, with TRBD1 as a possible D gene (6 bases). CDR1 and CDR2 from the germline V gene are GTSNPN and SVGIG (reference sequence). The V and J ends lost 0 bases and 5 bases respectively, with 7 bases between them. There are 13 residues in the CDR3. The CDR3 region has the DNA TGTGCCTGGAGTGTAAGGGGGACCGGGGAGCTGTTTTTT. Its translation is CAWSVRGTGELFF.

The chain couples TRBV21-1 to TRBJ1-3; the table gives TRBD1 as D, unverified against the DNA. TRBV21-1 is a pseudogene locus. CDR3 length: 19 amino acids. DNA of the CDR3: TGTGCCAGCAGCAAATACCGAGATAGGGGCAGGGTGGCTGGAAACACCATATATTTT. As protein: CASSKYRDRGRVAGNTIYF.

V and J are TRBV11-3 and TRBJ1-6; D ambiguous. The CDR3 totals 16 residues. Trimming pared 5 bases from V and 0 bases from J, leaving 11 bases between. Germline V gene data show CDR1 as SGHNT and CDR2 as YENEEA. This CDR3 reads CASSPPGSSYNSPLHF. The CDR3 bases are TGTGCCAGCAGCCCGCCCGGTAGCTCCTATAATTCACCCCTCCACTTT.

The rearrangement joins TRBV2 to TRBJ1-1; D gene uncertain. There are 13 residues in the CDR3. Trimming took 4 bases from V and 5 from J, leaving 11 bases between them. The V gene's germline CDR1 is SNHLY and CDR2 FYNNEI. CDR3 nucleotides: TGTGCCAGCAGTGTGGCGGGGAGTACTGAAGCTTTCTTT. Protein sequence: CASSVAGSTEAFF.

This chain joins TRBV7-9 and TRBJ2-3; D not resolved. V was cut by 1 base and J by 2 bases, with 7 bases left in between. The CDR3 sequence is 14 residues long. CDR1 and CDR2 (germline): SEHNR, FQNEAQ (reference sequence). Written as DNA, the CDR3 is TGTGCCAGCAGCTTAGGAGCCGCCACAGATACGCAGTATTTT. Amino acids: CASSLGAATDTQYF.

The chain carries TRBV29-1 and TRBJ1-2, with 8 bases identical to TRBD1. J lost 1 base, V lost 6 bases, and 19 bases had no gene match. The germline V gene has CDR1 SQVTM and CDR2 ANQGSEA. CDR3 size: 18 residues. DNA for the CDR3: TGCAGCGTGTTAAAGGTGGGGTTAACAGGGGGAAGTAACTATGGCTACACCTTC. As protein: CSVLKVGLTGGSNYGYTF.

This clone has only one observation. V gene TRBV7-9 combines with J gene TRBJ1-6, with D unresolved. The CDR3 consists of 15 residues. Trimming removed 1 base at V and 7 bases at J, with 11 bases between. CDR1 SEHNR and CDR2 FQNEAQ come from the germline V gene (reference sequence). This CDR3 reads CASSLDDGPNSPLHF. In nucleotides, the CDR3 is TGTGCCAGCAGCTTAGACGATGGGCCCAATTCACCCCTCCACTTT. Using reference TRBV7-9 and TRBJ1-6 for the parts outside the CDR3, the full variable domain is DTGVSQNPRHKITKRGQNVTFRCDPISEHNRLYWYRQTLGQGPEFLTYFQNEAQLEKSRLLSDRFSAERPKGSFSTLEIQRTEQGDSAMYLCASSLDDGPNSPLHFGNGTRLTVT.

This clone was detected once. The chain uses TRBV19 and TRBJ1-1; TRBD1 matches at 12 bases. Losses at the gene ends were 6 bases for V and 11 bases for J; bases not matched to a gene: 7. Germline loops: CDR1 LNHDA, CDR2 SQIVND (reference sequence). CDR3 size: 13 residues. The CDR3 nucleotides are TGTGCCAGTAGCCCGGGACAGGGGGCTTGGGCTTTCTTT. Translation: CASSPGQGAWAFF.